The 19 T cell receptor beta chains reported below all come from one sample, sequenced in a study of beta chain features in type 1 diabetes. Overall study results and limits: All four CD4+ subsets of Type 1 diabetes patients contained TCRB CDR3s that were moderately but significantly shorter.

Since all of the isolated RNA was reverse transcribed, expressed TCRB transcripts were what got sequenced. The table came from immunoSEQ multiplex PCR; TCRdb's copy has only in-frame clones and leaves some out. The sample has over 650,000 clones; about 14% are singletons. These receptors' antigens are unknown. Sample: naive CD4+ T cells from blood. The origin of the receptors is a man younger than 30 with type 1 diabetes.

The chain employs TRBV7-2 and TRBJ2-1; D possibly corresponds to TRBD2 (5 bases). The CDR3 sequence is 15 residues long. V was clipped by 0 bases and J by 3 bases, with 9 bases between them. The germline V gene encodes CDR1 SGHTA and CDR2 FQGNSA. The CDR3 here is CASSLASGNYNEQFF. In DNA form, the CDR3 reads TGTGCCAGCAGCTTAGCTTCGGGGAACTACAATGAGCAGTTCTTC.

A remark on this clone: The sample holds other DNA sequences that translate to the same CDR3. V and J are TRBV5-1 and TRBJ2-7; 13 nucleotides agree with TRBD2. The trim removed 4 bases at V and 7 bases at J, leaving 11 bases unmatched. Germline lookup yields CDR1 SGHRS and CDR2 YFSETQ. The CDR3 sequence is 16 residues long. CDR3 coding DNA: TGCGCCAGCAGCCCGGGGACTAGCGGGACTACGTATGAGCAGTACTTC. Translated: CASSPGTSGTTYEQYF.

This clone has just a few counts. The V and J genes are TRBV25-1 and TRBJ2-1, with D unclear. CDR3 length: 15 amino acids. V was clipped by 6 bases and J by 0 bases, with 12 bases between them. Germline values: CDR1 MGHDK, CDR2 SYGVNS. CDR3 in DNA: TGTGCCAGCAGCCAAACGGGCTACTCCTACAATGAGCAGTTCTTC. Its translation is CASSQTGYSYNEQFF.

This clone was seen only a few times. The chain uses TRBV10-3 and TRBJ2-3; the D is unclear. There are 14 residues in the CDR3. CDR1 and CDR2 (germline): ENHRY, SYGVKD. V was cut by 5 bases and J by 0 bases, with 9 bases left in between. CDR3 DNA sequence: TGTGCCATCAGTCCTCCCGGGAGCACAGATACGCAGTATTTT. As protein: CAISPPGSTDTQYF.

CDR3 region: CAWIPPSGSLYTQYF. The CDR3 DNA reads as TGTGCCTGGATCCCTCCTAGCGGGAGTTTATATACGCAGTATTTT. V and J are TRBV30 and TRBJ2-3; TRBD2 aligns across 10 bases. This CDR3 is 15 amino acids long. The germline CDR1 and CDR2 sequences are GTSNPN and SVGIG (reference sequence). The ends lost 4 bases at V and 7 bases at J; junction bases unmatched: 11.

The rearrangement joins TRBV4-2 to TRBJ2-7; no reliable D call. This CDR3 is 15 amino acids long. In germline, CDR1 is LGHNA, CDR2 YNFKEQ. Trimming cost V 1 base and J 0 bases, with 10 bases left between them. CDR3 amino acids: CASSQADSPSYEQYF. The CDR3 nucleotides read TGTGCCAGCAGCCAAGCTGACTCGCCCTCCTACGAGCAGTACTTC.

This clone has a handful of counts. The chain carries TRBV5-1 and TRBJ2-2, with unresolved D. V was clipped by 2 bases and J by 1 base, with 9 bases between them. In germline, CDR1 is SGHRS, CDR2 YFSETQ. This CDR3 is built from 15 residues. For the CDR3, the DNA is TGCGCCAGCAGCTTAGTCGGCGTGAACACCGGGGAGCTGTTTTTT. Encoded protein: CASSLVGVNTGELFF.

V gene TRBV7-2 combines with J gene TRBJ2-7; D unresolved. CDR1 is SGHTA, CDR2 FQGNSA, per germline. Trimming left V 4 bases short and J 4 bases short, with 11 bases between. The length of the CDR3 is 13 residues. The CDR3 spells CASSSHPVYEQYF. CDR3 DNA: TGTGCCAGCAGCTCCCACCCAGTGTACGAGCAGTACTTC. Looking up the rest from reference TRBV7-2 and TRBJ2-7 gives the full variable domain: GAGVSQSPSNKVTEKGKDVELRCDPISGHTALYWYRQSLGQGLEFLIYFQGNSAPDKSGLPSDRFSAERTGGSVSTLTIQRTQQEDSAVYLCASSSHPVYEQYFGPGTRLTVT.

This clone was seen a few times. The same CDR3 is also encoded by other DNA sequences in this sample. V is TRBV15 and J is TRBJ2-3, with D unclear. In germline, CDR1 is LNHNV, CDR2 YYDKDF (reference sequence). Trimming left V 1 base short and J 5 bases short, with 4 bases between. This CDR3 spans 12 amino acids. The CDR3 sequence is CATSRVGDTQYF. CDR3 DNA sequence: TGTGCCACCAGCAGAGTAGGAGATACGCAGTATTTT.

This clone was counted only a few times. The chain has TRBV4-3 and TRBJ1-1, with D hard to call. The CDR3 is 15 amino acids. Trimming took off 3 bases at V and 1 base at J, with 12 bases between the two ends. Germline CDR1 and CDR2: LGHNA and YSLEER. The CDR3 DNA follows: TGCGCCAGCAGCCAGCAGTGGAAGGAGAACACTGAAGCTTTCTTT. Protein product: CASSQQWKENTEAFF.

This rearrangement joins TRBV7-6 to TRBJ2-7; possibly TRBD2 for D (6 bases). V lost 3 bases and J lost 3, with 12 bases in between. Germline assignment: CDR1 SGHVS and CDR2 FNYEAQ. This CDR3 contains 14 residues. The CDR3: CASSFGGKSYEQYF. In DNA, the CDR3 is TGTGCCAGCAGCTTCGGCGGGAAAAGCTACGAGCAGTACTTC.

The DNA of the CDR3 is TGCGCCAGCAGTACGGGACAGGGCGACACCGGGGAGCTGTTTTTT. Protein product: CASSTGQGDTGELFF. This chain joins TRBV4-3 and TRBJ2-2, with 9 positions matching TRBD1. CDR1 and CDR2 (germline): LGHNA, YSLEER. The CDR3 length is 15 residues. The V and J ends lost 6 bases and 3 bases, in that order; junction bases with no gene match: 5.

This clone turned up a few times. The chain is built from TRBV23-1 and TRBJ2-7; unclear D gene. TRBV23-1 qualifies as an ORF whose function is uncertain. The CDR3 has 10 residues. V lost 6 bases to trimming and J lost 7 bases, with 7 bases between them. The CDR3 sequence: CASRSEEQYF. CDR3 sequence (DNA): TGCGCCAGCAGGTCCGAGGAGCAGTACTTC.

The genes are TRBV11-1 and TRBJ1-1, with a tentative D call TRBD1 (6 bases). The V end was cut by 6 bases, the J end by 6 bases, with 14 bases between. This CDR3 comprises 13 residues. The germline CDR1 and CDR2 sequences are SGHAT and FQDESV (reference sequence). The DNA for the CDR3 is TGTGCCAGCAGAGGACAGAGATTCGCTGAAGCTTTCTTT. Translation gives CASRGQRFAEAFF.

This clone was counted between two and nine times. The CDR3 here is CASSLESGRNTEAFF. The DNA for the CDR3 is TGCGCCAGCAGCTTGGAATCGGGCAGGAACACTGAAGCTTTCTTT. V gene TRBV5-1 combines with J gene TRBJ1-1; D unresolved. The CDR3 runs to 15 residues. V was clipped by 0 bases and J by 1 base, with 10 bases between them. CDR1 and CDR2 from the germline V gene are SGHRS and YFSETQ. The entire variable domain, with the rest obtained from reference TRBV5-1 and TRBJ1-1, is as follows: KAGVTQTPRYLIKTRGQQVTLSCSPISGHRSVSWYQQTPGQGLQFLFEYFSETQRNKGNFPGRFSGRQFSNSRSEMNVSTLELGDSALYLCASSLESGRNTEAFFGQGTRLTVV.

This clone was detected only a few times. V gene TRBV25-1 combines with J gene TRBJ2-5, with 8 bases identical to TRBD1. The V segment lost 4 bases and the J segment 0 bases; nucleotides outside the gene matches: 1. The CDR3 consists of 14 residues. CDR1 and CDR2 from the germline V gene are MGHDK and SYGVNS. This CDR3 is CASSGDRYQETQYF. The CDR3 DNA follows: TGTGCCAGCAGTGGGGACAGGTACCAAGAGACCCAGTACTTC.

Note on this clone: The sample contains more than one DNA sequence encoding this CDR3. The chain employs TRBV9 and TRBJ2-7; 7 nucleotides line up with TRBD1. Germline CDR1 is SGDLS and CDR2 is YYNGEE. Unmatched junction bases numbered 10, after V lost 4 bases and J lost 3 bases. The CDR3 has 15 residues. The chain's CDR3 is CASSPRAGGSYEQYF. In DNA form, the CDR3 reads TGTGCCAGCAGCCCAAGGGCAGGGGGTAGCTACGAGCAGTACTTC.

There are a few counts of this clone. The rearrangement joins TRBV9 to TRBJ2-2, with TRBD2 identical over 8 bases. The CDR3 totals 15 residues. The germline CDR1 and CDR2 sequences are SGDLS and YYNGEE. Trimming took 0 bases from V and 5 from J; bases not matched to a gene: 3. CDR3 sequence reads: CASSVVTSGTGELFF. DNA of the CDR3: TGTGCCAGCAGCGTAGTCACTAGCGGAACCGGGGAGCTGTTTTTT.

In its sample, this clone was seen a few times. This chain connects TRBV7-9 to TRBJ2-7; possible D gene TRBD1, 6 bases. CDR1 is SEHNR and CDR2 is FQNEAQ in the germline V gene (reference sequence). The V gene lost 6 bases and the J gene lost 3 bases, with 12 bases spanning the gap. The CDR3 contains 13 residues. The CDR3 reads CASRPYRDYEQYF. CDR3 in DNA: TGTGCCAGCAGGCCCTACAGGGACTACGAGCAGTACTTC.